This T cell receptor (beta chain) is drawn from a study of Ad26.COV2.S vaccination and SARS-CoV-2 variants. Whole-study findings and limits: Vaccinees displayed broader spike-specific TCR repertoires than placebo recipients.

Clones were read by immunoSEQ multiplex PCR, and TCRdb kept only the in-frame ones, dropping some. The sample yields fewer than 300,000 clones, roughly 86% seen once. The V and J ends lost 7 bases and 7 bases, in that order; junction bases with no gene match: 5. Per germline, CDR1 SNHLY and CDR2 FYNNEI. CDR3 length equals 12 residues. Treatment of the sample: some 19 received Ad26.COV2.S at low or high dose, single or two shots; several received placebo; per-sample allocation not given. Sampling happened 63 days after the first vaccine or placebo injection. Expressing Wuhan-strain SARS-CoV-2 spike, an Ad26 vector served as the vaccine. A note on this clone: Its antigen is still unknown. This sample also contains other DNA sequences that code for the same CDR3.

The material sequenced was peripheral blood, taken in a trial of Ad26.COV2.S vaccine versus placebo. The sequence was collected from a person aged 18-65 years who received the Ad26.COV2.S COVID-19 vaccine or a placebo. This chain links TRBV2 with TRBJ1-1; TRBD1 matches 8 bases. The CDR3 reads CASTRQGLEAFF. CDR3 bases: TGTGCCAGCACCCGACAGGGGCTTGAAGCTTTCTTT.